The 7 T cell receptor beta chains below were found in one sample sequenced in a study of regulatory T cells in long-lasting Graves disease. Construction of the TCR beta libraries employed iRepertoire HTBI primers in conjunction with Arm-PCR of CDR3 regions. MiXCR, run by TCRdb on the multiplex PCR reads, gives a single entry per CDR3 protein. In the table there are a few hundred thousand distinct CDR3 sequences, 12% of which are singletons. Time point denoted: newly diagnosed GD, antithyroid drugs for less than 3 months. The authors made the TCR library using RNA they extracted from PBMCs. These data are also associated with another study on T cells in Graves' hyperthyroidism and ophthalmopathy.

This sample comprised peripheral blood mononuclear cells (PBMCs), obtained at new diagnosis, from a patient treated with antithyroid drugs. These receptors came from a woman aged 18-29 years with Graves disease.

This clonotype was detected ten times or more. This chain connects TRBV2 to TRBJ2-7; TRBD1 aligns across 9 bases. Germline loops: CDR1 SNHLY, CDR2 FYNNEI. V lost 7 bases and J lost 5; bases outside the gene matches: 12. This CDR3 is 15 amino acids long. The chain's CDR3 is CASNRPGTGSHEQYV. CDR3 DNA sequence: TGTGCCAGCAATAGACCCGGGACAGGGAGTCACGAGCAGTACGTC.

This chain links TRBV29-1 with TRBJ1-2; D is undetermined. Deletions cut 0 bases from V and 7 bases from J, with 0 bases between. Germline values: CDR1 SQVTM, CDR2 ANQGSEA. The CDR3 is 9 residues long. The CDR3 DNA reads as TGCAGCGTTGAAGATGGCTACACCTTC. Translated, it gives CSVEDGYTF.

This clonotype was detected ten times or more. The CDR3 coding sequence is TGTGCCAGCAGCTTAAGAGGCCGTGAAGCTTTCTTT. This sequence encodes CASSLRGREAFF. V gene TRBV7-8 combines with J gene TRBJ1-1; D not resolved. Trimming pared 2 bases from V and 7 bases from J, leaving 8 bases between. Germline lookup yields CDR1 SGHVS and CDR2 FQNEAQ. The CDR3 is 12 amino acids.

This clonotype was recorded at least ten times. The rearrangement links TRBV7-2 to TRBJ2-1; 8 bases map to TRBD2. Germline assignment: CDR1 SGHTA and CDR2 FQGNSA. J lost 1 base, V lost 5 bases, and 4 bases had no gene match. The CDR3 is made up of 15 amino acids. CDR3 coding DNA: TGTGCCAGCAGCCCACCGGGAGGGTCCTACAATGAGCAGTTCTTC. Its translation: CASSPPGGSYNEQFF.

V is TRBV9 and J is TRBJ2-3, with TRBD2 identical over 7 bases. The CDR3 contains 15 residues. V dropped 4 bases and J dropped 0; count of bases not matched to a gene: 5. The germline CDR1 and CDR2 sequences are SGDLS and YYNGEE. CDR3 DNA sequence: TGTGCCAGCAGCATTAGCGGGTTTAGCACAGATACGCAGTATTTT. This sequence encodes CASSISGFSTDTQYF.

In this sample, this clonotype turned up many times. The V gene is TRBV4-3, the J gene TRBJ1-1; D unresolved. Germline V lookup: CDR1 LGHNA, CDR2 YSLEER. The CDR3 covers 17 residues. V was cut by 4 bases and J by 0 bases, with 18 bases left in between. CDR3 loop: CASSLQRQVLMNTEAFF. The CDR3 nucleotides read TGCGCCAGCAGCCTTCAGAGGCAGGTACTCATGAACACTGAAGCTTTCTTT.

The chain joins TRBV6-1 to TRBJ1-1; D gene unclear. V lost 6 bases, J lost 3 bases, and 14 bases lay in between. CDR1 and CDR2 (germline): MNHNS, SASEGT. This CDR3 spans 14 amino acids. In DNA, the CDR3 is TGTGCCAGCAGCGATGACTCTGTGCACACTGAAGCTTTCTTT. Residues: CASSDDSVHTEAFF.